This T cell receptor beta chain was found in a study of diagnostic markers for celiac disease (dated by TCRdb to between 2020 and 2021). These reads were obtained on an Illumina MiSeq. Following reprocessing of the reads by TCRdb, the data hold one row per CDR3 protein sequence and no DNA is available. This sample's table has entries for 7,000 to 9,500 distinct CDR3 sequences. The ten largest clones capture around 6% of the sample. Regarding this clonotype: Its antigen is not yet known.

The CDR3 runs 14 residues from the cysteine to the phenylalanine. The nucleotide record is missing. CDR1 and CDR2 are read off the germline V gene (reference sequence) as MNHEY and SMNVEV. This clonotype was obtained from a human donor. This table probably holds off-target reads from a library built for another chain. The chain couples TRBV27 to TRBJ2-2; the TCRdb call, TRBD2, lacks DNA for checking. Sequencing was done on a sample of either unsorted cells or a sorted T cell fraction (not recorded which). The CDR3 here reads CASSLVGAPGELFF.